These 22 T cell receptor beta chains share one sample of origin, sequenced in a study of OX40 agonist ivuxolimab in advanced cancers. Method: immunoSEQ multiplex PCR; TCRdb's copy keeps in-frame clones and lacks some. There are 35,000 to 40,000 clones in the sample; roughly 91% occur only once, and under 15% lies in the top ten. The sample was CD4+ or CD8+ T cells sorted from blood, taken in a trial of the OX40 agonist ivuxolimab. Receptors originate from an adult with an advanced solid tumor such as melanoma, head and neck, liver or kidney cancer.

The V and J genes are TRBV10-2 and TRBJ2-5; D not certain. There are 13 residues in the CDR3. Germline CDR1 and CDR2: WSHSY and SAAADI. Trimming removed 1 base at V and 3 bases at J, with 6 bases between. The CDR3 protein is CASSELIEETQYF. CDR3 nucleotides: TGCGCCAGCAGTGAGTTAATAGAAGAGACCCAGTACTTC.

V usage is TRBV4-2 and J usage is TRBJ1-1; 7 bases align to TRBD1. The CDR3 sequence is 15 residues long. Per the germline V gene, CDR1 is LGHNA and CDR2 is YNFKEQ. The J segment lost 4 bases and the V segment lost 5 bases, leaving 10 bases of the junction unmatched. CDR3 loop: CASSYSRGYSTEAFF. DNA of the CDR3: TGTGCCAGCAGCTACTCCAGGGGGTATAGCACTGAAGCTTTCTTT.

DNA of the CDR3: TGCAGCGTTGAACCCGAGCTGAACACTGAAGCTTTCTTT. Translating gives CSVEPELNTEAFF. The rearrangement uses TRBV29-1 and TRBJ1-1; D is unresolved. The ends were cut back, 2 bases at V and 0 bases at J, with 7 bases in the middle. The germline CDR1 and CDR2 sequences are SQVTM and ANQGSEA. The CDR3 sequence is 13 residues long.

V usage is TRBV6-5 and J usage is TRBJ2-7; maybe TRBD1 (5 bases). V shed 4 bases and J shed 3 bases, with 16 bases lying between them. The CDR3 runs to 15 residues. The germline V gene encodes CDR1 MNHEY and CDR2 SVGAGI. CDR3 DNA sequence: TGTGCCAGCAGTTCGACCCCGACAGCTTTCTACGAGCAGTACTTC. This sequence encodes CASSSTPTAFYEQYF.

This rearrangement joins TRBV13 to TRBJ2-5; perhaps TRBD1 as D (5 bases). Looked up from germline, CDR1 is PRHDT and CDR2 is FYEKMQ (reference sequence). This CDR3 has 14 amino acids. The ends were cut back, 2 bases at V and 6 bases at J, with 13 bases in the middle. CDR3 sequence (DNA): TGTGCCAGCAGCTTAAGTAGCAGGGCGAAGACCCAGTACTTC. Its protein product is CASSLSSRAKTQYF.

This chain joins TRBV6-1 and TRBJ1-1; the D gene is possibly TRBD1 (5 bases). Trimming took off 3 bases at V and 6 bases at J, with 8 bases between the two ends. The CDR3 loop spans 12 amino acids. Germline V lookup: CDR1 MNHNS, CDR2 SASEGT. CDR3 amino acids: CASSDWGAEAFF. CDR3 in DNA: TGTGCCAGCAGTGACTGGGGGGCTGAAGCTTTCTTT.

The CDR3 loop is CASSLTSGRGKDTQYF. The CDR3 coding sequence is TGTGCCAGCAGCTTAACTAGCGGGAGGGGGAAAGATACGCAGTATTTT. The gene calls are TRBV7-9 and TRBJ2-3; TRBD2 aligns across 13 bases. The CDR3 is made up of 16 amino acids. Per the germline V gene, CDR1 is SEHNR and CDR2 is FQNEAQ (reference sequence). J gave up 5 bases and V 2 bases, and 4 bases lay outside the gene matches.

This chain connects TRBV7-9 to TRBJ2-3, with 7 bases matching TRBD2. This CDR3 contains 15 residues. From germline, CDR1 is SEHNR and CDR2 FQNEAQ (reference sequence). Unmatched junction bases numbered 5, after V lost 2 bases and J lost 3 bases. DNA of the CDR3: TGTGCCAGCAGCTTATCTTCGGGACTAACAGATACGCAGTATTTT. Amino acid sequence: CASSLSSGLTDTQYF.

V and J are TRBV2 and TRBJ1-6; 7 bases match TRBD1. Germline CDR1 reads SNHLY; CDR2 reads FYNNEI. V was clipped by 3 bases and J by 7 bases; unmatched bases: 3. The CDR3 is made up of 14 amino acids. The CDR3 sequence is CASSETGLNSPLHF. In DNA, the CDR3 is TGTGCCAGCAGTGAGACAGGGCTAAATTCACCCCTCCACTTT.

J is TRBJ1-2 and V is TRBV4-2; D uncertain. The CDR3 has 12 residues. V was shortened by 4 bases and J by 1 base, with 4 bases between the two germline ends. CDR1 and CDR2 (germline): LGHNA, YNFKEQ. The CDR3 loop reads CASSRYNYGYTF. In DNA form, the CDR3 reads TGTGCCAGCAGCCGATATAACTATGGCTACACCTTC.

The DNA for the CDR3 is TGCGCCAGCAGCTCTCGAACCAGGGGGCGGACTGAAGCTTTCTTT. Its translation is CASSSRTRGRTEAFF. This sequence joins TRBV5-1 and TRBJ1-1, with 8 bases fitting TRBD1. J was trimmed by 5 bases and V by 3 bases; bases with no gene match: 9. The CDR3 length is 15 residues. CDR1 and CDR2 from the germline V gene are SGHRS and YFSETQ.

V usage is TRBV19 and J usage is TRBJ2-1; D is perhaps TRBD1 (6 bases). The CDR3 is 15 residues long. Germline V lookup: CDR1 LNHDA, CDR2 SQIVND (reference sequence). V dropped 3 bases and J dropped 4 bases, with 13 bases sitting between them. Here the CDR3 reads CASSMGTFIYNEQFF. The CDR3 nucleotides read TGTGCCAGTAGTATGGGGACATTTATTTACAATGAGCAGTTCTTC.

This chain connects TRBV30 to TRBJ1-4; 8 nucleotides align to TRBD1. This CDR3 is built from 15 residues. The germline gives CDR1 GTSNPN, CDR2 SVGIG (reference sequence). The J segment lost 1 base and the V segment lost 3 bases, leaving 4 bases of the junction unmatched. CDR3 loop: CAWRNRGGTNEKLFF. The DNA of the CDR3 is TGTGCCTGGAGGAACAGGGGGGGAACTAATGAAAAACTGTTTTTT.

This sequence joins TRBV15 and TRBJ2-1; D is uncertain. The CDR3 extends over 12 amino acids. The V gene's germline CDR1 is LNHNV and CDR2 YYDKDF (reference sequence). V was clipped by 3 bases and J by 6 bases, with 6 bases between them. CDR3 region: CATSREGNEQFF. As DNA, the CDR3 is TGTGCCACCAGCAGGGAAGGCAATGAGCAGTTCTTC.

The chain links TRBV5-8 to TRBJ2-7; D could derive from TRBD1 or TRBD2 (5 bases each). Trimming removed 10 bases from V and 0 bases from J, with 29 bases in between. In germline, CDR1 is SGHTS, CDR2 YDEGEE. The CDR3 length is 18 residues. The CDR3 protein is CAQKQRDGRASNSYEQYF. The CDR3 DNA follows: TGTGCCCAAAAGCAGAGGGACGGCCGCGCATCTAACTCCTACGAGCAGTACTTC.

The chain joins TRBV7-9 to TRBJ1-4; TRBD1 matches 7 bases. CDR3 length: 15 residues. V was pared by 5 bases and J by 2 bases, with 5 bases of the junction left unmatched. The germline V gene encodes CDR1 SEHNR and CDR2 FQNEAQ (reference sequence). Written as DNA, the CDR3 is TGTGCCAGCAGCCTAGGGACAGTTACTAATGAAAAACTGTTTTTT. Its translation: CASSLGTVTNEKLFF.

This chain's CDR3 is CASSERLRDRVYEQYF. CDR3 DNA: TGTGCCAGCAGTGAACGATTAAGAGACAGAGTCTACGAGCAGTACTTC. This chain uses TRBV25-1 with TRBJ2-7, with D perhaps matching TRBD1 (5 bases). From germline, CDR1 is MGHDK and CDR2 SYGVNS. The V end lost 2 bases, the J end lost 3 bases, and 17 bases lay between the germline ends. The CDR3 is 16 amino acids.

This clone is a singleton in its sample. The J gene is TRBJ2-2, the V gene TRBV6-5, with D perhaps matching TRBD2 (6 bases). Germline V CDR1 and CDR2: MNHEY, SVGAGI. V lost 6 bases, J lost 7 bases, and 18 bases lay in between. This CDR3 contains 15 residues. CDR3 coding DNA: TGTGCCAGCAGACAAAAATGGGGCGGGGACGGGGAGCTGTTTTTT. Translated, it gives CASRQKWGGDGELFF.

V is TRBV27 and J is TRBJ1-2; D may be TRBD1 (5 bases). In germline, CDR1 is MNHEY, CDR2 SMNVEV (reference sequence). The CDR3 runs 14 residues. V lost 3 bases, J lost 7 bases, and 15 bases lay in between. This CDR3 is CASSFQGGGIGYTF. The CDR3 DNA is TGTGCCAGCAGTTTCCAGGGAGGAGGCATTGGCTACACCTTC.

This clone was seen just once. An end of the junction differs from the germline gene, which may be a read error. The chain joins TRBV29-1 to TRBJ2-3; tentative D call: TRBD2 (6 bases). In germline, CDR1 is SQVTM, CDR2 ANQGSEA. The CDR3 totals 18 residues. CDR3 sequence reads: CNVEALQLGGAPTDTQYF. The CDR3 DNA reads as TGCAACGTTGAGGCCCTCCAGTTGGGGGGAGCCCCCACAGATACGCAGTATTTT.

This chain uses TRBV27 with TRBJ2-1, with D perhaps given as TRBD1 or TRBD2 (5 bases each). Trimming removed 2 bases at V and 2 bases at J, with 13 bases between. CDR1 and CDR2 from the germline V gene are MNHEY and SMNVEV (reference sequence). This CDR3 contains 16 residues. Here the CDR3 reads CASSLISGTPYNEQFF. The CDR3 region has the DNA TGTGCCAGCAGTTTAATTTCAGGGACCCCCTACAATGAGCAGTTCTTC.

This sequence joins TRBV11-2 and TRBJ1-5, with D unresolved. V gave up 1 base and J gave up 9 bases, with 16 bases separating them. The CDR3 contains 15 residues. Germline CDR1 and CDR2: SGHAT and FQNNGV. The CDR3 nucleotides read TGTGCCAGCAGCTTAGGAAATCCGGGAGTATCGCCCCAGCATTTT. This sequence encodes CASSLGNPGVSPQHF.